This T cell receptor beta chain originates from a study of T cells in tuberculosis. The repertoire was sequenced with immunoSEQ multiplex PCR; TCRdb's copy has only in-frame clones and lacks some. Counted here are tens of thousands of clones, nearly 97% occurring once; the ten biggest clones make up over 2%. Germline V CDR1 and CDR2: SGDLS, YYNGEE. CDR3 length: 16 amino acids. V was clipped by 0 bases and J by 6 bases; unmatched bases: 10. Study results and caveats: Selection depended on which cryopreserved specimens were available.

This clone appeared a single time. Antigen: not known. The source is a donor aged 10-29 years with latent tuberculosis or without tuberculosis infection. The rearrangement joins TRBV9 to TRBJ2-3, with 7 bases fitting TRBD2. The sequencing sample was made of PBMCs. In DNA, the CDR3 is TGTGCCAGCAGCGTAGACCTAGCGGAAGGAGGGGATACGCAGTATTTT. Its protein is CASSVDLAEGGDTQYF.